Each of the 20 T cell receptor beta chains below was sequenced from the same sample in a study of shared clonotypes between healthy human individuals. Data came from immunoSEQ multiplex PCR; TCRdb stores just in-frame clones and leaves some out. The data show about 770,000 clones, roughly two thirds seen once. The specimen was memory CD4+ T cells sorted from blood. The subset is: CD45RA-negative fraction. The receptors were gathered from a woman in her twenties or thirties in good health.

The V and J genes are TRBV4-2 and TRBJ2-1, with 9 bases identical to TRBD2. Germline V lookup: CDR1 LGHNA, CDR2 YNFKEQ. The CDR3 has 16 amino acids. J lost 2 bases, V lost 4 bases, and 6 bases had no gene match. CDR3 DNA: TGTGCCAGCAGCCGATCTAGCGGGACAACCTACAATGAGCAGTTCTTC. Translating it yields CASSRSSGTTYNEQFF.

The chain couples TRBV10-2 to TRBJ1-5, with 9 bases identical to TRBD1. CDR1 and CDR2 from the germline V gene are WSHSY and SAAADI. The CDR3 has 13 amino acids. The V gene end was trimmed by 6 bases and the J gene end by 16 bases; junction bases not matched to a gene: 13. CDR3 sequence (DNA): TGCGCCAGCAGCGGGGAACAGGGGGCGTCTCTTCATTTT. This translates into CASSGEQGASLHF.

The chain recombines TRBV4-1 with TRBJ2-7; D gene unclear. This CDR3 has 15 amino acids. Germline V gene lookup returns CDR1 MGHRA and CDR2 YSYEKL. Deletions cut 0 bases from V and 7 bases from J, with 16 bases between. The CDR3 coding sequence is TGCGCCAGCAGCCAAGATGGGGATCCGCCAAATGAGCAGTACTTC. This sequence encodes CASSQDGDPPNEQYF.

The chain couples TRBV28 to TRBJ1-2, with a possible D match to TRBD1 (6 bases). The V gene lost 2 bases and the J gene lost 8 bases, with 21 bases spanning the gap. The CDR3 spans 16 residues. Germline V CDR1 and CDR2: MDHEN, SYDVKM. CDR3: CASSLVGTQGVLGYTF. The CDR3 nucleotides are TGTGCCAGCAGTTTAGTTGGGACACAGGGTGTTTTAGGCTACACCTTC.

This CDR3 is CASSPGLAGVGEQYF. The CDR3 DNA reads TGTGCCAGCTCACCGGGACTAGCGGGAGTAGGCGAGCAGTACTTC. The chain has TRBV18 and TRBJ2-5; 14 bases match TRBD2. The J call is uncertain, as TRBJ2-7 better fits the DNA end. Per germline, CDR1 KGHSH and CDR2 LQKENI. This CDR3 has 15 residues.

The chain recombines TRBV5-1 with TRBJ2-2; TRBD1 agrees at 7 bases. Germline assignment: CDR1 SGHRS and CDR2 YFSETQ. CDR3 size: 15 residues. Germline trimming cut 4 bases from V and 6 bases from J; bases unmatched to any gene: 9. The CDR3: CASSVTGDGAGELFF. CDR3 sequence (DNA): TGCGCCAGCAGCGTAACAGGGGATGGGGCCGGGGAGCTGTTTTTT.

This clone was counted a single time. The V gene is TRBV18, the J gene TRBJ1-2; 8 bases agree with TRBD1. This CDR3 region has 13 residues. CDR1 is KGHSH, CDR2 LQKENI, per germline. V gave up 2 bases and J gave up 10 bases; unmatched junction bases: 6. The CDR3 DNA reads TGTGCCAGCTCACCAAACAGGGGGATAGACTACACCTTC. Translated, it gives CASSPNRGIDYTF.

This clone was seen only a few times. V and J are TRBV28 and TRBJ1-1; D gene uncertain. Germline V lookup: CDR1 MDHEN, CDR2 SYDVKM. V gave up 3 bases and J gave up 0 bases, with 23 bases separating them. The CDR3 loop spans 19 amino acids. DNA for the CDR3: TGTGCCAGCAGTTTTCCCCTTAGCAGACCCGGAGGCTTGAACACTGAAGCTTTCTTT. Protein product: CASSFPLSRPGGLNTEAFF. Together with reference TRBV28 and TRBJ1-1, the CDR3 gives the full variable domain: DVKVTQSSRYLVKRTGEKVFLECVQDMDHENMFWYRQDPGLGLRLIYFSYDVKMKEKGDIPEGYSVSREKKERFSLILESASTNQTSMYLCASSFPLSRPGGLNTEAFFGQGTRLTVV.

The chain links TRBV27 to TRBJ2-7; D is undetermined. Trimming removed 0 bases from V and 5 bases from J, with 14 bases in between. Per the germline V gene, CDR1 is MNHEY and CDR2 is SMNVEV (reference sequence). The CDR3 extends over 15 amino acids. The CDR3 protein is CASSLSINNAHEQYF. Here the CDR3 DNA reads TGTGCCAGCAGTTTATCGATAAACAATGCCCACGAGCAGTACTTC.

The genes are TRBV5-1 and TRBJ2-7; 8 bases line up with TRBD2. The V and J ends lost 0 bases and 0 bases, in that order; junction bases with no gene match: 2. Germline CDR1 reads SGHRS; CDR2 reads YFSETQ. CDR3 length: 15 residues. In DNA, the CDR3 is TGCGCCAGCAGCTTGGAACTAGCGGCCTCCTACGAGCAGTACTTC. It is translated as CASSLELAASYEQYF. Based on the CDR3 plus reference TRBV5-1 and TRBJ2-7, the full variable domain is KAGVTQTPRYLIKTRGQQVTLSCSPISGHRSVSWYQQTPGQGLQFLFEYFSETQRNKGNFPGRFSGRQFSNSRSEMNVSTLELGDSALYLCASSLELAASYEQYFGPGTRLTVT.

The rearrangement joins TRBV19 to TRBJ2-1, with D possibly being TRBD1 (5 bases). V was clipped by 6 bases and J by 2 bases, with 14 bases between them. The CDR3 has 15 residues. Germline CDR1 is LNHDA and CDR2 is SQIVND (reference sequence). The CDR3 region is CASSTGSSPYNEQFF. DNA for the CDR3: TGTGCCAGTAGCACAGGCAGTAGTCCCTACAATGAGCAGTTCTTC.

This sequence joins TRBV7-8 and TRBJ2-1; D might be TRBD2 (5 bases). This CDR3 has 14 amino acids. The ends were cut back, 1 base at V and 9 bases at J, with 13 bases in the middle. Germline CDR1 and CDR2: SGHVS and FQNEAQ. The CDR3 DNA follows: TGTGCCAGCAGCTTAGGACGGGCACTAGGTGAGCAGTTCTTC. It translates to CASSLGRALGEQFF. Variable domain in full (rest from reference TRBV7-8 and TRBJ2-1): GAGVSQSPRYKVAKRGQDVALRCDPISGHVSLFWYQQALGQGPEFLTYFQNEAQLDKSGLPSDRFFAERPEGSVSTLKIQRTQQEDSAVYLCASSLGRALGEQFFGPGTRLTVL.

The V and J genes are TRBV27 and TRBJ2-7; D gene unclear. V was clipped by 2 bases and J by 0 bases, with 14 bases between them. Germline lookup yields CDR1 MNHEY and CDR2 SMNVEV (reference sequence). This CDR3 has 16 amino acids. The CDR3 region is CASSLRVLGPSYEQYF. CDR3 DNA: TGTGCCAGCAGTTTAAGGGTACTTGGTCCCTCCTACGAGCAGTACTTC.

The chain carries TRBV20-1 and TRBJ2-5, with unresolved D. The germline V gene has CDR1 DFQATT and CDR2 SNEGSKA (reference sequence). V was shortened by 5 bases and J by 4 bases, with 8 bases between the two germline ends. CDR3 size: 11 residues. The CDR3 nucleotides read TGCAGTGCTGACACGGGAGAGACCCAGTACTTC. Its translation: CSADTGETQYF.

The chain employs TRBV2 and TRBJ1-1; 7 bases are shared with TRBD1. CDR1 is SNHLY and CDR2 is FYNNEI in the germline V gene. V lost 10 bases, J lost 3 bases, and 11 bases stayed unmatched. The CDR3 has 14 residues. The CDR3 is CAIIDPGGYTEAFF. Here the CDR3 DNA reads TGTGCCATCATCGACCCAGGGGGGTACACTGAAGCTTTCTTT.

The V call is TRBV25-1, the J call TRBJ2-5, with a weak D call TRBD1 (5 bases). The CDR3 sequence is 13 residues long. V gave up 7 bases and J gave up 2 bases, with 11 bases separating them. In germline, CDR1 is MGHDK, CDR2 SYGVNS. The CDR3 region is CASTTPGQETQYF. The CDR3 DNA sequence: TGTGCCAGCACCACCCCAGGGCAAGAGACCCAGTACTTC.

The rearrangement joins TRBV5-5 to TRBJ2-3; the match to TRBD1 covers 7 bases. Germline V CDR1 and CDR2: SGHKS, YYEKEE (reference sequence). This CDR3 is 15 amino acids long. The V gene end was trimmed by 4 bases and the J gene end by 2 bases; junction bases not matched to a gene: 7. CDR3 loop: CASSHPQGSTDTQYF. The CDR3 DNA sequence: TGTGCCAGCAGCCACCCACAGGGGTCCACAGATACGCAGTATTTT.

V is TRBV7-2 and J is TRBJ2-2, with D unclear. Germline CDR1 reads SGHTA; CDR2 reads FQGNSA. V lost 5 bases and J 3 bases, leaving 13 bases between the germline ends. The CDR3 is 15 residues long. The CDR3 region is CASSPRLGDTGELFF. The CDR3, as DNA: TGTGCCAGCAGCCCACGATTGGGTGACACCGGGGAGCTGTTTTTT.

In regard to this clone: The same CDR3 is also encoded by other DNA sequences in this sample. The J gene is TRBJ2-2, the V gene TRBV7-3; D might be TRBD2 (6 bases). The ends were cut back, 5 bases at V and 3 bases at J, with 16 bases in the middle. This CDR3 is built from 16 residues. Germline V gene lookup returns CDR1 SGHTA and CDR2 FQGTGA. The CDR3 DNA is TGTGCCAGCAGCCCAAAGGTGGCTAGCGACACCGGGGAGCTGTTTTTT. The encoded protein is CASSPKVASDTGELFF.

This rearrangement joins TRBV28 to TRBJ1-4, with D hard to call. This CDR3 has 11 residues. From germline, CDR1 is MDHEN and CDR2 SYDVKM. V was clipped by 8 bases and J by 12 bases, with 13 bases between them. The DNA for the CDR3 is TGTGCCAGCGCCCTCAGTAGTGAACTGTTTTTT. This codes for CASALSSELFF. Drawing the rest from reference TRBV28 and TRBJ1-4, the complete variable domain is DVKVTQSSRYLVKRTGEKVFLECVQDMDHENMFWYRQDPGLGLRLIYFSYDVKMKEKGDIPEGYSVSREKKERFSLILESASTNQTSMYLCASALSSELFFGSGTQLSVL.